This is a list of T cell receptor beta chains from one sample in a study of T-cell reconstitution after alpha-beta-depleted transplantation in children. TCRdb reprocessed the PCR reads with MiXCR, giving one entry per CDR3 protein. The table includes about 610,000 distinct CDR3 sequences, 10% detected once. Specimen: PBMCs from the stem cell graft donor, collected from the stem cell graft. All receptors come from a human donor who donated a stem cell graft to a child with acute myeloid leukemia. Each CDR3 is given with its conserved first and last residue.

J gene: TRBJ2-1
V gene: TRBV25-1
CDR3 protein: CASTTGGRNEQFF

J gene: TRBJ2-7
V gene: TRBV18
CDR3 protein: CASSPGQGRPHEQYF

J gene: TRBJ2-3
V gene: TRBV20-1
CDR3 protein: CSASLLGLARTDTQYF

J gene: TRBJ1-5
V gene: TRBV20-1
CDR3 protein: CSSRRAGSNQPQHF

J gene: TRBJ2-1
V gene: TRBV7-7
CDR3 protein: CASSQSRGPYNEQFF

J gene: TRBJ2-7
V gene: TRBV3-1
CDR3 protein: CASSHSPGPSYEQYF

J gene: TRBJ2-5
V gene: TRBV7-9
CDR3 protein: CASSLGTSDETQYF

J gene: TRBJ1-5
V gene: TRBV20-1
CDR3 protein: CSARGRGGNQPQHF

J gene: TRBJ2-4
V gene: TRBV2
CDR3 protein: CASRAGLGGLNIQYF

J gene: TRBJ2-1
V gene: TRBV12-3/TRBV12-4
CDR3 protein: CASSLRRPQGNEQFF

J gene: TRBJ2-2
V gene: TRBV10-3
CDR3 protein: CAAAPGLAGELFF

J gene: TRBJ1-2
V gene: TRBV20-1
CDR3 protein: CSARGGGGTDGYTF

J gene: TRBJ2-5
V gene: TRBV28
CDR3 protein: CASTSVQETQYF

J gene: TRBJ2-5
V gene: TRBV3-1
CDR3 protein: CASSQILGLAEWQETQYF

J gene: TRBJ1-2
V gene: TRBV5-5
CDR3 protein: CASSLDPGKNYGYTF

J gene: TRBJ2-7
V gene: TRBV2
CDR3 protein: CASLRDRSYEQYF

J gene: TRBJ2-7
V gene: TRBV5-1
CDR3 protein: CASSLEGSKTYEQYF

J gene: TRBJ2-5
V gene: TRBV18
CDR3 protein: CASSRSTETQYF

J gene: TRBJ2-7
V gene: TRBV7-2
CDR3 protein: CASSLASEGHEQYF

J gene: TRBJ2-5
V gene: TRBV6-2/TRBV6-3
CDR3 protein: CASSFLRSQKETQYF

J gene: TRBJ2-2
V gene: TRBV4-3
CDR3 protein: CASSSRSGGELFF

J gene: TRBJ2-1
V gene: TRBV5-1
CDR3 protein: CASSLQGLVLNEQFF

J gene: TRBJ2-3
V gene: TRBV7-3
CDR3 protein: CASSSQSADTQYF

J gene: TRBJ1-4
V gene: TRBV5-6
CDR3 protein: CASSLGQGRSNEKLFF

J gene: TRBJ2-5
V gene: TRBV27
CDR3 protein: CASSGFTAGQGWGETQYF

J gene: TRBJ2-7
V gene: TRBV15
CDR3 protein: CATSMTGYEQYF

J gene: TRBJ2-5
V gene: TRBV6-2/TRBV6-3
CDR3 protein: CASRLTGLAGNAQYF

J gene: TRBJ2-1
V gene: TRBV6-2/TRBV6-3
CDR3 protein: CASSDPGLASEQFF

J gene: TRBJ1-6
V gene: TRBV12-3/TRBV12-4
CDR3 protein: CASSSLLSPLHF

J gene: TRBJ2-7
V gene: TRBV5-1
CDR3 protein: CASSLDTGAYRYEQYF

J gene: TRBJ2-7
V gene: TRBV2
CDR3 protein: CASGEFAGGVLVEQYF

J gene: TRBJ2-7
V gene: TRBV28
CDR3 protein: CAGRTSGRVEQYF

J gene: TRBJ2-7
V gene: TRBV7-8
CDR3 protein: CASSQLVGAWQYF

J gene: TRBJ2-7
V gene: TRBV10-3
CDR3 protein: CATTGTGAYEQYF

J gene: TRBJ2-1
V gene: TRBV18
CDR3 protein: CASSPSEYNEQFF